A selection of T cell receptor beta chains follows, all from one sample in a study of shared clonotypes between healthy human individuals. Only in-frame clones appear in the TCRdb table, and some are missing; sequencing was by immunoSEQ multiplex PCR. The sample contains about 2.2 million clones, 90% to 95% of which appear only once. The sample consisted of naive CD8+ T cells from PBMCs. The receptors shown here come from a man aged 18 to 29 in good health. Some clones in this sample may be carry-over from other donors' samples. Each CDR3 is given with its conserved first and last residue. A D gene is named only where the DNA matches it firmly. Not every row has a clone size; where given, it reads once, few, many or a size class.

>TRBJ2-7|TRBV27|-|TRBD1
TGTGCCAGCAGTCGAAAGACAGGGGGGCACGAGCAGTACTTC
CASSRKTGGHEQYF
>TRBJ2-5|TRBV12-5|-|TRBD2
TGTGCTAGTGGGGCTAGCGGTACACAAGAGACCCAGTACTTC
CASGASGTQETQYF
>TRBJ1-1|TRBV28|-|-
TGTGCCAGCAGACTTTGGAGTGAGAACACTGAAGCTTTCTTT
CASRLWSENTEAFF
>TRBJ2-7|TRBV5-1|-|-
TGCGCCAGCAAACTGGGGGGCGCGGGAGAGCAGTACTTC
CASKLGGAGEQYF
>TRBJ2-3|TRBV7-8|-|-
TGTGCCAGCAGCTTAGGATTCGGGACAGATACGCAGTATTTT
CASSLGFGTDTQYF
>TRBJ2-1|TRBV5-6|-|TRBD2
TGTGCCAGCAGCCCACTAGCGGGATCCTACAATGAGCAGTTCTTC
CASSPLAGSYNEQFF
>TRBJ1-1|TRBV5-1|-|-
TGCGCCAGCAGCTTGGTGCAGGGGAACACTGAAGCTTTCTTT
CASSLVQGNTEAFF
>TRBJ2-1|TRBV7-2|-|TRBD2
TGTGCCAGCCACTCGCGGGAGGGCCATGAGCAGTTCTTC
CASHSREGHEQFF
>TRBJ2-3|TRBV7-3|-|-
TGTGCCAGCAGCGAAATGACAGGCGTCCCTAGCCCCGATACGCAGTATTTT
CASSEMTGVPSPDTQYF
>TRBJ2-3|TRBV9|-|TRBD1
TGTGCCAGCACCGACCGGGACAGGGGCACAGATACGCAGTATTTT
CASTDRDRGTDTQYF
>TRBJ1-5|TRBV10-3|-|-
TGTGCCATCAGTGAAAGTGGATCTAGCAATCAGCCCCAGCATTTT
CAISESGSSNQPQHF
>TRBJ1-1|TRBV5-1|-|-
TGCGCCAGCAGCTTTGGCCAGGGTGGTTTAGTCACTGAAGCTTTCTTT
CASSFGQGGLVTEAFF
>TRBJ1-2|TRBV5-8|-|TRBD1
TGTGCCAGCAGCTCCGACAGGGGGTATTACTATGGCTACACCTTC
CASSSDRGYYYGYTF
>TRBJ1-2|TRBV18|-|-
TGTGCCAGCTCACCCGGGAATCGCGATGGCTACACCTTC
CASSPGNRDGYTF
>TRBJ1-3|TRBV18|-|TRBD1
TGTGCCAGCTCAGCCGAAGGACAGGCTCTTGGAGGAAACACCATATATTTT
CASSAEGQALGGNTIYF
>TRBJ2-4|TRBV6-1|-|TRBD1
TGTGCCAGCGAGATGGGGACAGTGGTAGAAAACATTCAGTACTTC
CASEMGTVVENIQYF
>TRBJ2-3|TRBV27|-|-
TGTGCCAGCAGTTTACTGGCTAGCAGAAGCACAGATACGCAGTATTTT
CASSLLASRSTDTQYF
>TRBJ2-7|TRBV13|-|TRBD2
TGTGCCAGCAGACCGACTAGCGGGAGCTCCTACGAGCAGTACTTC
CASRPTSGSSYEQYF
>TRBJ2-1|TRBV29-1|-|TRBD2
TGCAGCGTTGAAGATCTCGAGCGGGAGGTCTACAATGAGCAGTTCTTC
CSVEDLEREVYNEQFF
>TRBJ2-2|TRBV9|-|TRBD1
TGTGCCAGCAGCCTTAACAGGGGGGAGAGAGTACCGAGCACCGGGGAGCTGTTTTTT
CASSLNRGERVPSTGELFF
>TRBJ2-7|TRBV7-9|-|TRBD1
TGTGCCAGCAGCTCCCTGGGACAGGGGCACGAGCAGTACTTC
CASSSLGQGHEQYF
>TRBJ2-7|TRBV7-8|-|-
TGTGCCAGCAGCTTAGGTCAAGTGGACTACGAGCAGTACTTC
CASSLGQVDYEQYF
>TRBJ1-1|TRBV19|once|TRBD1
TGTGCCAGTAGTCCGGTCCGGACAGGGGGTGAAGCTTTCTTT
CASSPVRTGGEAFF
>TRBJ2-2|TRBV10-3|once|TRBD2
TGTGCCATCAGGGCCCAGCGGGAAGACACCGGGGAGCTGTTTTTT
CAIRAQREDTGELFF
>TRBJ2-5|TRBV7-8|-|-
TGTGCCAGCAGCTTCCCGGACAGCGGGTATGGGGAGACCCAGTACTTC
CASSFPDSGYGETQYF
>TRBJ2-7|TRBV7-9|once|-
TGTGCCAGCAGCAGGGGGGCCGCGAGCTCCTACGAGCAGTACTTC
CASSRGAASSYEQYF
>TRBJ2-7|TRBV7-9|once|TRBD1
TGTGCCAGCGGACAGGCCGACTTC
CASGQADF
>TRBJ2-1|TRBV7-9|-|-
TGTGCCAGCAGCTTCATGGGACCCACTAAAAACAATGAGCAGTTCTTC
CASSFMGPTKNNEQFF
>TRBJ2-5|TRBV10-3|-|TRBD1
TGTGCCATCAGTGAGCCGGACAGGGAGGAGACCCAGTACTTC
CAISEPDREETQYF
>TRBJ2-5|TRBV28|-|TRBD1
TGTGCCAGCAGCTCGGGACAGGGAGGAGAGACCCAGTACTTC
CASSSGQGGETQYF
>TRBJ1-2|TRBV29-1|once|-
TGCAGCGTCCGAGGGGGTTACCCCCAGACTGCTGGCTACACCTTC
CSVRGGYPQTAGYTF
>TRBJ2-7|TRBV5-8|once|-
TGTGCCAGCAGCTTTTTCGAGCAGTACTTC
CASSFFEQYF
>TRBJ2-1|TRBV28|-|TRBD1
TGTGCCAGCAGTGAGCCAGGGGGCGCCTACAATGAGCAGTTCTTC
CASSEPGGAYNEQFF
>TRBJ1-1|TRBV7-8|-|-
TGTGCCAGCAGCTCTACAGGGATGAACACTGAAGCTTTCTTT
CASSSTGMNTEAFF
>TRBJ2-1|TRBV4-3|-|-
TGCGCCAGCAGCCTTCCCGAGGGTAGCGAAGAAGACAATGAGCAGTTCTTC
CASSLPEGSEEDNEQFF
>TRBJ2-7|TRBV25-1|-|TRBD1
TGTGCCAGCAGTGCAGCCACAGCTTGGGGACAGGGCTACGAGCAGTACTTC
CASSAATAWGQGYEQYF
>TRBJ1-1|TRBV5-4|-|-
TGTGCCAGCGCGGGGGGGCTAGGCGCTGAAGCTTTCTTT
CASAGGLGAEAFF
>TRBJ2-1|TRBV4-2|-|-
TGTGCCAGCAGCCAAGAGAAGAATTCCTACAATGAGCAGTTCTTC
CASSQEKNSYNEQFF
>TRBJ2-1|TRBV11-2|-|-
TGTGCCAGCAGCACCCGGGACCGCTGGGACTCCTACAATGAGCAGTTCTTC
CASSTRDRWDSYNEQFF
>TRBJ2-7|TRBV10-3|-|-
TGTGCCATCAGTGATCCAGCAGGGGTCGAATTTTTCTACGAGCAGTACTTC
CAISDPAGVEFFYEQYF
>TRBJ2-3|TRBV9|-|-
TGTGCCAGCAGCGTAGAGGGGGGTCGCACAGATACGCAGTATTTT
CASSVEGGRTDTQYF
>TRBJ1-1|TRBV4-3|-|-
TGCGCCAGCAGCCAGAGAGAGGCATTCGGGGGGAACGCTGAAGCTTTCTTT
CASSQREAFGGNAEAFF
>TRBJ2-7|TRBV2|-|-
TGTGCCAGCAGTGAAGCGCAGTCCAGCTCCTACGAGCAGTACTTC
CASSEAQSSSYEQYF
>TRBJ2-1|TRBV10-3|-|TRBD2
TGTGCCATCAGTGACGATAGCGGGAGTTTAGGTTATGAGCAGTTCTTC
CAISDDSGSLGYEQFF
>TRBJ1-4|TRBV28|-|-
TGTGCCAGCAGTTTCACGAGGGTCTTCGCTTCTAATGAAAAACTGTTTTTT
CASSFTRVFASNEKLFF
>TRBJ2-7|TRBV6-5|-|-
TGTGCCAGCACTCCGGACAGCTCCTACGAGCAGTACTTC
CASTPDSSYEQYF
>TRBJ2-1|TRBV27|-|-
TGTGCCAGCAGTTTGCAGCGGGCGTACAATGAGCAGTTCTTC
CASSLQRAYNEQFF
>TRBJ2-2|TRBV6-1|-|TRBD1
TGTGCCATGGACAGGGGAAACACCGGGGAGCTGTTTTTT
CAMDRGNTGELFF
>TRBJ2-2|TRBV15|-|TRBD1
TGTGCCACTACAGGGGCCACCGGGGAGCTGTTTTTT
CATTGATGELFF
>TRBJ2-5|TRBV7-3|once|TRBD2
TGTGCCAGCAGCTCGACTAGCGGGAGGGAGGAGACCCAGTACTTC
CASSSTSGREETQYF
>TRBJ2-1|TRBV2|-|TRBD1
TGTGCCAGCAGTCCCAGAGGGGACAGGGGCTACAATGAGCAGTTCTTC
CASSPRGDRGYNEQFF
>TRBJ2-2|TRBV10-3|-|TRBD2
TGTGCCATCAGTGCTAATAGAGCGGGAGGAGCGAACACCGGGGAGCTGTTTTTT
CAISANRAGGANTGELFF
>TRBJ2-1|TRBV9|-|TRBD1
TGTGCCAGCAGCGCCCAACGGACAGGGGATGAGCAGTTCTTC
CASSAQRTGDEQFF
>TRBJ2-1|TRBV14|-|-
TGTGCCAGCAGCCAAGAAGGACAACTGATCTACAATGAGCAGTTCTTC
CASSQEGQLIYNEQFF
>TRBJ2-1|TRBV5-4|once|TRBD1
TGTGCCAGCAGCAGAGGCCAGGGGGTCTATGAGCAGTTCTTC
CASSRGQGVYEQFF